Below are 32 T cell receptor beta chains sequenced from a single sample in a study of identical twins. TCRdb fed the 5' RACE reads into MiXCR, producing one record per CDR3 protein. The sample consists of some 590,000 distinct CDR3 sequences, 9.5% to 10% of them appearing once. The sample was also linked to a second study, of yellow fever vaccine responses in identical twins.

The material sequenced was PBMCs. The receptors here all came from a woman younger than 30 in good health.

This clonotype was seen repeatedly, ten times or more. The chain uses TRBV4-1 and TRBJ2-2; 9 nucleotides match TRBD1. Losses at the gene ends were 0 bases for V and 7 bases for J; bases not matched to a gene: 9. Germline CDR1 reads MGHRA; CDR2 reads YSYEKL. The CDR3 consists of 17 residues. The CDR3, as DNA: TGCGCCAGCAGCCAAGAAAGGTCGGACAGGGGCGACGGGGAGCTGTTTTTT. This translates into CASSQERSDRGDGELFF.

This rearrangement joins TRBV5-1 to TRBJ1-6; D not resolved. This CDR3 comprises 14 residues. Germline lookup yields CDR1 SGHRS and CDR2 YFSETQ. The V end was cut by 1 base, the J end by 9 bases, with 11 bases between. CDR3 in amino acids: CASSLNPTASPLHF. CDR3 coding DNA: TGCGCCAGCAGCTTGAACCCTACAGCTTCACCCCTCCACTTT.

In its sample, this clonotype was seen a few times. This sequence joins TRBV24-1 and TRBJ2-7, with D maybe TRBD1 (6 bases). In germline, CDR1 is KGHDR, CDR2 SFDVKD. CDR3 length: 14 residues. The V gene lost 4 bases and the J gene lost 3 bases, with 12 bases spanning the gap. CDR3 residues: CATSDSMDSYEQYF. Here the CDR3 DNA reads TGTGCCACCAGTGACTCCATGGACAGCTACGAGCAGTACTTC.

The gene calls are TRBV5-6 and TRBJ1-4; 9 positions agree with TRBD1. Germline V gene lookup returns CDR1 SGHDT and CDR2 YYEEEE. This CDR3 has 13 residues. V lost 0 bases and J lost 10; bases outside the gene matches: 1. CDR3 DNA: TGTGCCAGCAGCTTGGGACAGGGGGGAAAACTGTTTTTT. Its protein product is CASSLGQGGKLFF.

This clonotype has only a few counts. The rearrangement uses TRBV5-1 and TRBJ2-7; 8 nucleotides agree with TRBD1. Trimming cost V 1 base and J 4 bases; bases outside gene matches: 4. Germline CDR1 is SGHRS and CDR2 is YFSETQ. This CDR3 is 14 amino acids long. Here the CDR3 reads CASSLRTGQYEQYF. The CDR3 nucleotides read TGCGCCAGCAGCTTGAGGACAGGGCAGTACGAGCAGTACTTC.

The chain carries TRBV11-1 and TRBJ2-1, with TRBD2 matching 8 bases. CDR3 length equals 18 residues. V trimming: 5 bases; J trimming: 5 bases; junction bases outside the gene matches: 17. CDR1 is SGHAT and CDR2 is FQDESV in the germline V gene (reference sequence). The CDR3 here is CASSPSRAGGYVHNEQFF. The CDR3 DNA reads TGTGCCAGCAGCCCATCCAGGGCGGGAGGATACGTCCACAATGAGCAGTTCTTC.

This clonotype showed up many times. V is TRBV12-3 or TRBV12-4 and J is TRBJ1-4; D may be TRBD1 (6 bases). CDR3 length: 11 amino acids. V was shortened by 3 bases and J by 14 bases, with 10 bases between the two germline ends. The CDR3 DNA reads TGTGCCAGCAGTTTTGAGGGGGGGCTGTTTTTT. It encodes CASSFEGGLFF.

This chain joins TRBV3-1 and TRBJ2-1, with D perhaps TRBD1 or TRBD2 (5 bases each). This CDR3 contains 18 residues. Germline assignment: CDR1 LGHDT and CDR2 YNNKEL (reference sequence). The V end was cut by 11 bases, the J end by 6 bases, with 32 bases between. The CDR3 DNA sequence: TGTGCCTGCACCCAAGTGCTTCGGGACGGAGTAAATACCAATGAGCAGTTCTTC. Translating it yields CACTQVLRDGVNTNEQFF.

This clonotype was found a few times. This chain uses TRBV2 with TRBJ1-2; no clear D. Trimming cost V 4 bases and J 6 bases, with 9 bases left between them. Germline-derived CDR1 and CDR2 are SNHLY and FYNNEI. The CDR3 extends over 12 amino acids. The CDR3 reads CASSGLTDGYTF. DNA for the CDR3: TGTGCCAGCAGTGGTCTGACCGATGGCTACACCTTC.

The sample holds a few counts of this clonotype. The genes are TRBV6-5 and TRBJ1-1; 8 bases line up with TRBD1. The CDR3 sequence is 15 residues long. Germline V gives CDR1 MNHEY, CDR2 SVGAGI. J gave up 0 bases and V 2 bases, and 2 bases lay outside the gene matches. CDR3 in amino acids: CASSYPDRVNTEAFF. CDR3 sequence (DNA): TGTGCCAGCAGTTACCCGGACAGGGTGAACACTGAAGCTTTCTTT.

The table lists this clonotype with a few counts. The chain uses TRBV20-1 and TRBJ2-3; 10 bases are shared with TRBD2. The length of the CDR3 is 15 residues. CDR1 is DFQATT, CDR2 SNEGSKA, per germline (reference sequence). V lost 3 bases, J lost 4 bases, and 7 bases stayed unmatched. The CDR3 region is CSASSGLALADTQYF. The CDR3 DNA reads TGCAGTGCTAGCTCGGGACTAGCGCTGGCAGATACGCAGTATTTT.

The CDR3 spells CASSLGPSGPYNEQFF. The CDR3 DNA sequence: TGTGCCAGCAGCTTAGGGCCTAGCGGTCCCTACAATGAGCAGTTCTTC. The chain recombines TRBV7-9 with TRBJ2-1, with 7 bases that match TRBD2. The ends lost 1 base at V and 2 bases at J; junction bases unmatched: 5. Germline V gene sequence: CDR1 SEHNR, CDR2 FQNEAQ (reference sequence). This CDR3 is 16 amino acids long. Using reference TRBV7-9 and TRBJ2-1 for the parts outside the CDR3, the full variable domain is DTGVSQNPRHKITKRGQNVTFRCDPISEHNRLYWYRQTLGQGPEFLTYFQNEAQLEKSRLLSDRFSAERPKGSFSTLEIQRTEQGDSAMYLCASSLGPSGPYNEQFFGPGTRLTVL.

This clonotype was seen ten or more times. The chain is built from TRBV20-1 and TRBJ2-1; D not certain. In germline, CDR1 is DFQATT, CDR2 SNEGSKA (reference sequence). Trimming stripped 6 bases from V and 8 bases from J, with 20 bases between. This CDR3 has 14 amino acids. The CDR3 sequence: CSASEPKRRYEQFF. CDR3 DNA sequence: TGCAGTGCCAGTGAACCGAAGAGACGGTATGAGCAGTTCTTC.

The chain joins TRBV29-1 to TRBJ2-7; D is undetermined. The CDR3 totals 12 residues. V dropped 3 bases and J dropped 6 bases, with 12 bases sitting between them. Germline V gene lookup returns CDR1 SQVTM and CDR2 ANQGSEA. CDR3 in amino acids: CSVEAGPSEQYF. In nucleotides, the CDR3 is TGCAGCGTTGAGGCAGGACCCTCCGAGCAGTACTTC.

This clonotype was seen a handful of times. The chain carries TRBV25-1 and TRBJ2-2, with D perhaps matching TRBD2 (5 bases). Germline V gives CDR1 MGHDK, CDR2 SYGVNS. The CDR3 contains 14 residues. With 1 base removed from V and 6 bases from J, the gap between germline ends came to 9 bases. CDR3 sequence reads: CASSESRAPGELFF. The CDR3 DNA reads TGTGCCAGCAGTGAATCGCGGGCCCCCGGGGAGCTGTTTTTT.

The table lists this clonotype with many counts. Here the CDR3 DNA reads TGTGCCAGCAGCTTAGTACGGGACAGCCTTAAGGATGGCTACACCTTC. As protein: CASSLVRDSLKDGYTF. The chain links TRBV7-2 to TRBJ1-2, with TRBD1 matching over 7 bases. From germline, CDR1 is SGHTA and CDR2 FQGNSA. V was clipped by 1 base and J by 6 bases; unmatched bases: 11. This CDR3 comprises 16 residues.

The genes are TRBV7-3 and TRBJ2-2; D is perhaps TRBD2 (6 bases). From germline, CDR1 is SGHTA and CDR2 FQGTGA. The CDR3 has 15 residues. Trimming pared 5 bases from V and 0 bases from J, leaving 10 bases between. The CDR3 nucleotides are TGTGCCAGCAGCGCCCGGGGGTCGAACACCGGGGAGCTGTTTTTT. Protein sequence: CASSARGSNTGELFF.

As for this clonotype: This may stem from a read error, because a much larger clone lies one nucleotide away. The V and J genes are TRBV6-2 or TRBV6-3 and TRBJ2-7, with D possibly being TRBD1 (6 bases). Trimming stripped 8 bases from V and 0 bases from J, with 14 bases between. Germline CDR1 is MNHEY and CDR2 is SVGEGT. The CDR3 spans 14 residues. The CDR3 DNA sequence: TGTGCCAGCCTGTCAAGGGGGAGCTCCTACGAGCAGTACTTC. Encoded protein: CASLSRGSSYEQYF.

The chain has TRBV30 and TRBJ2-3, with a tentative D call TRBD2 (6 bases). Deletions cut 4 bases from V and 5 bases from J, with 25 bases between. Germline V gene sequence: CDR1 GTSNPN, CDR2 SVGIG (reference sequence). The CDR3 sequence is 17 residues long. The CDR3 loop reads CAWNPTQGRGRRDTQYF. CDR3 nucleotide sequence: TGTGCCTGGAACCCGACACAAGGGCGGGGCCGAAGAGATACGCAGTATTTT.

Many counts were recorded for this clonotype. The CDR3 protein is CASSYLAAGHEQYF. CDR3 nucleotides: TGTGCCAGCAGTTACTTGGCGGCAGGCCACGAGCAGTACTTC. J is TRBJ2-7 and V is TRBV6-5; unclear D gene. The V end lost 1 base, the J end lost 5 bases, and 12 bases lay between the germline ends. This CDR3 region has 14 residues. Germline CDR1 is MNHEY and CDR2 is SVGAGI.

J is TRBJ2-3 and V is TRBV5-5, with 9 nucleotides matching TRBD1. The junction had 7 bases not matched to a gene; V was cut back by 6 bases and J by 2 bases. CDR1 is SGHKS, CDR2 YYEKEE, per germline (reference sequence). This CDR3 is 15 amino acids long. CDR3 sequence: CASTIRTGVTDTQYF. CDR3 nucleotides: TGTGCCAGCACCATTCGGACAGGGGTCACAGATACGCAGTATTTT.

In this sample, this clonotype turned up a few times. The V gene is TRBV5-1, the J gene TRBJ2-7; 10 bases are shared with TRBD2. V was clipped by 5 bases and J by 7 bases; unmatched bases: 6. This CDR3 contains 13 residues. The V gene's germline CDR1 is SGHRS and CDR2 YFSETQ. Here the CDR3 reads CASRAGGPGEQYF. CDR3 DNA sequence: TGCGCCAGCAGAGCGGGAGGGCCGGGGGAGCAGTACTTC.

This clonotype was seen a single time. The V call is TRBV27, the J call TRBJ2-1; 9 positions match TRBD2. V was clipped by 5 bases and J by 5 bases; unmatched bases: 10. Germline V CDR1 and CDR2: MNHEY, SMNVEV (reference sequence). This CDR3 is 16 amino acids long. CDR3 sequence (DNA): TGTGCCAGCAGTGGAATAGCGGGGGTCCTTCACAATGAGCAGTTCTTC. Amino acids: CASSGIAGVLHNEQFF.

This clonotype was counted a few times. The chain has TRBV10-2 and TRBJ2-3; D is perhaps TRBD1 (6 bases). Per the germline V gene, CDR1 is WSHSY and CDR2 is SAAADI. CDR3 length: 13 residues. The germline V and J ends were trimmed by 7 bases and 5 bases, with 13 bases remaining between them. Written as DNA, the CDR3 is TGCGCCAGCAACCCCCAGGGGCGAGATACGCAGTATTTT. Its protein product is CASNPQGRDTQYF.

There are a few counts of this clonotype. This CDR3 reads CASSQSPSGSEQYF. CDR3 nucleotide sequence: TGCGCCAGCAGCCAAAGCCCTAGCGGGAGCGAGCAGTACTTC. The V call is TRBV4-3, the J call TRBJ2-7, with 10 nucleotides matching TRBD2. CDR1 LGHNA and CDR2 YSLEER come from the germline V gene. V lost 2 bases and J lost 6; bases outside the gene matches: 4. This CDR3 comprises 14 residues.

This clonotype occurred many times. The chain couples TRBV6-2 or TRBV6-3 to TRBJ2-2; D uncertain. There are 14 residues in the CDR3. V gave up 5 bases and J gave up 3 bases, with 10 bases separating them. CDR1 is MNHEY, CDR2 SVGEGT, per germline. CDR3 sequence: CASSLGLYTGELFF. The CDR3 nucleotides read TGTGCCAGCAGTCTGGGTCTTTACACCGGGGAGCTGTTTTTT.

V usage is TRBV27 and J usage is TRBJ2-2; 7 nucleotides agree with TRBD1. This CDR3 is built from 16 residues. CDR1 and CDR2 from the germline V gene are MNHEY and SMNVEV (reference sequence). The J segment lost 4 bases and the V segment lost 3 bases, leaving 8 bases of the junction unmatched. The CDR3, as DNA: TGTGCCAGCAGTTTCCTTGGGACAGCCACCACCGGGGAGCTGTTTTTT. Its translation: CASSFLGTATTGELFF.

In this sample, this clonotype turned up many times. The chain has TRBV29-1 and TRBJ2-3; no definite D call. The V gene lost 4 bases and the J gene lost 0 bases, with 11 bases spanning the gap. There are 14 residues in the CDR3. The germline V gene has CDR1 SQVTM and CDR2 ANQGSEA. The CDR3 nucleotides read TGCAGCGTTGCGAAAGCGTCTAGCACAGATACGCAGTATTTT. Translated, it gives CSVAKASSTDTQYF.

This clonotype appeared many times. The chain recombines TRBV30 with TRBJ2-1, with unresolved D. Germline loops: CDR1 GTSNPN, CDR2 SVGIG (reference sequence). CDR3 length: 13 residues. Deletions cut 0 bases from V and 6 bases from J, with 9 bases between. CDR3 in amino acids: CAWSVIAPNEQFF. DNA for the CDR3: TGTGCCTGGAGTGTAATTGCTCCCAATGAGCAGTTCTTC.

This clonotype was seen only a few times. CDR3 residues: CASSSIVGTEGAHEQYF. The CDR3 DNA sequence: TGTGCCAGCTCATCTATCGTTGGGACGGAGGGGGCCCACGAGCAGTACTTC. The chain links TRBV18 to TRBJ2-7; D is perhaps TRBD1 (7 bases). CDR3 length: 17 amino acids. V gave up 5 bases and J gave up 5 bases, with 25 bases separating them. CDR1 and CDR2 from the germline V gene are KGHSH and LQKENI.

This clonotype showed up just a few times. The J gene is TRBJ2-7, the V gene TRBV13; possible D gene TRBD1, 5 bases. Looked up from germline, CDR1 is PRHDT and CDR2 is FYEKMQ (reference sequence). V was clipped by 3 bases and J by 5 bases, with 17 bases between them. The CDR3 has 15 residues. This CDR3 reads CASSFLQQGFHEQYF. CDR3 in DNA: TGTGCCAGCAGCTTTCTCCAGCAGGGTTTCCACGAGCAGTACTTC.

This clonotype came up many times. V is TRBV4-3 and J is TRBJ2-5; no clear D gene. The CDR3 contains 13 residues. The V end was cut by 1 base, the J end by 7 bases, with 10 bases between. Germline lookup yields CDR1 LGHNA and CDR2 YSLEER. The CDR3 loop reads CASSQGDVGTQYF. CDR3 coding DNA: TGCGCCAGCAGCCAAGGGGATGTCGGGACCCAGTACTTC.